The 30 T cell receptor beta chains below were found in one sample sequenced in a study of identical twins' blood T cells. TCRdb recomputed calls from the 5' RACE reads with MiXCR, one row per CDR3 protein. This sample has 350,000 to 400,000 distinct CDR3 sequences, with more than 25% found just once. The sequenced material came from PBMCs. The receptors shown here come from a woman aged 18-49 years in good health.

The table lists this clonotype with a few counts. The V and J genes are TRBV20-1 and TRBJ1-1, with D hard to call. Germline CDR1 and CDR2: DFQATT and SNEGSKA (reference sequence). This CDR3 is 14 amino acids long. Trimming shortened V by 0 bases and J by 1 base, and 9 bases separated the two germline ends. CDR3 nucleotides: TGCAGTGCTAGAGATCCCCGGGGGAACACTGAAGCTTTCTTT. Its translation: CSARDPRGNTEAFF.

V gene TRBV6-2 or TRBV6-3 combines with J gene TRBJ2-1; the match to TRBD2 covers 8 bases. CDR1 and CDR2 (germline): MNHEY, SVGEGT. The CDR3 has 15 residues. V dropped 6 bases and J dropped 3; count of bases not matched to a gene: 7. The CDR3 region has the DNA TGTGCCAGCAGGGACGGCAGCGGGGGCTACAATGAGCAGTTCTTC. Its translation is CASRDGSGGYNEQFF.

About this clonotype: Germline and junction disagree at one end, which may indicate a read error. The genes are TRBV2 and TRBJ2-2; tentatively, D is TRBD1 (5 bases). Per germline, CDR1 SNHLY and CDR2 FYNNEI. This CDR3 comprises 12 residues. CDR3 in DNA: TGTGCCTGCAGGGAGAACACCGGGGAGCTGTTTTTT. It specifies CACRENTGELFF.

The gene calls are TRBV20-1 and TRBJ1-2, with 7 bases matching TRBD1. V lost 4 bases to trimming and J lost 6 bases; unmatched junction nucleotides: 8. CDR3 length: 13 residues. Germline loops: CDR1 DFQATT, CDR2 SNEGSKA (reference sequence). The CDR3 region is CSANLQGTDGYTF. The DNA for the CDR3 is TGCAGTGCTAACCTACAGGGGACGGATGGCTACACCTTC.

CDR3: CSARTSGGELFF. CDR3 sequence (DNA): TGCAGTGCGCGGACTAGCGGCGGGGAGCTGTTTTTT. The chain has TRBV20-1 and TRBJ2-2; 10 bases line up with TRBD2. V lost 6 bases and J lost 7; bases outside the gene matches: 2. The length of the CDR3 is 12 residues. Germline V gene data show CDR1 as DFQATT and CDR2 as SNEGSKA (reference sequence).

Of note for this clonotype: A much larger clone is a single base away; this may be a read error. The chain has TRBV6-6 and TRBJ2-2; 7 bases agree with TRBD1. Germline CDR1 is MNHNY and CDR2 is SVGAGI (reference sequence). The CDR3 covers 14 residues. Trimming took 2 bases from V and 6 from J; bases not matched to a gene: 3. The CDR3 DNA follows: TGTGCCAGCAGTTACGACAGGGTGGCCGGGGAGCTGTTTTTT. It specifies CASSYDRVAGELFF.

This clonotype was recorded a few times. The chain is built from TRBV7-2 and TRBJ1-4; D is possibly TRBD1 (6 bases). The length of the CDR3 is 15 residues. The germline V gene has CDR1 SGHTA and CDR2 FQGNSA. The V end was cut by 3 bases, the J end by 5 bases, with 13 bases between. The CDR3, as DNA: TGTGCCAGCAGCTTGGCAGGACAGACGAATGAAAAACTGTTTTTT. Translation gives CASSLAGQTNEKLFF. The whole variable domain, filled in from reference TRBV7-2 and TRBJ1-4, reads GAGVSQSPSNKVTEKGKDVELRCDPISGHTALYWYRQSLGQGLEFLIYFQGNSAPDKSGLPSDRFSAERTGGSVSTLTIQRTQQEDSAVYLCASSLAGQTNEKLFFGSGTQLSVL.

The CDR3 DNA sequence: TGTGCCAGCAGTGACACAGGGCCTCGCTACGAGCAGTACTTC. Protein: CASSDTGPRYEQYF. The chain links TRBV2 to TRBJ2-7; possibly TRBD1 for D (6 bases). Germline CDR1 is SNHLY and CDR2 is FYNNEI. The CDR3 is 14 residues long. Trimming took off 3 bases at V and 3 bases at J, with 12 bases between the two ends.

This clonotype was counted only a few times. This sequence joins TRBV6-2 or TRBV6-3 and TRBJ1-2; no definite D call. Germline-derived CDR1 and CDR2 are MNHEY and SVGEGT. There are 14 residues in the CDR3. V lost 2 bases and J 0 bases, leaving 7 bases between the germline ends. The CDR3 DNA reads TGTGCCAGCAGTTACAGGCCGACTAACTATGGCTACACCTTC. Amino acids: CASSYRPTNYGYTF.

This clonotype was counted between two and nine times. The CDR3 region has the DNA TGCGCCAGCAGTCAATCGACGAAGAGCGGCCAACGCACAGATACGCAGTATTTT. Its protein is CASSQSTKSGQRTDTQYF. This chain uses TRBV23-1 with TRBJ2-3, with D tentatively TRBD2 (5 bases). TRBV23-1 is flagged as an ORF with uncertain function. The length of the CDR3 is 18 residues. V was cut by 0 bases and J by 1 base, with 17 bases left in between.

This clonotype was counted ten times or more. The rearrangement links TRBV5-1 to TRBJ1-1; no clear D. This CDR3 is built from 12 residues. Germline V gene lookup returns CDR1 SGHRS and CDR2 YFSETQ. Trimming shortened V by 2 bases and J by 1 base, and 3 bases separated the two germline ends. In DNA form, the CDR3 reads TGCGCCAGCAGCTTTGAGAACACTGAAGCTTTCTTT. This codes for CASSFENTEAFF.

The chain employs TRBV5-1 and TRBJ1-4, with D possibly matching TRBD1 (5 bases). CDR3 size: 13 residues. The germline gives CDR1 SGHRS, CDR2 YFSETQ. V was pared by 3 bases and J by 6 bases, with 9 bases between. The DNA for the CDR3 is TGCGCCAGCAGCTCCGGGGCCGATGAAAAACTGTTTTTT. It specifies CASSSGADEKLFF.

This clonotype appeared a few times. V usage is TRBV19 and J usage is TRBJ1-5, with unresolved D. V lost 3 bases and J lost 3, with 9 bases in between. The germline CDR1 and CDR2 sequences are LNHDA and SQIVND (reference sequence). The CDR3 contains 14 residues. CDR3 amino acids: CASSIGVNNQPQHF. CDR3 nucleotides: TGTGCCAGTAGTATTGGCGTGAACAATCAGCCCCAGCATTTT.

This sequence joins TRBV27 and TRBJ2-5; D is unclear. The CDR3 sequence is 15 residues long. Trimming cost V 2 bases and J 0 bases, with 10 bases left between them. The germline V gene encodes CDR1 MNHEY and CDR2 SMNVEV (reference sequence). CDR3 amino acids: CASSLVRRYQETQYF. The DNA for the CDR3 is TGTGCCAGCAGTTTAGTCCGCAGGTACCAAGAGACCCAGTACTTC.

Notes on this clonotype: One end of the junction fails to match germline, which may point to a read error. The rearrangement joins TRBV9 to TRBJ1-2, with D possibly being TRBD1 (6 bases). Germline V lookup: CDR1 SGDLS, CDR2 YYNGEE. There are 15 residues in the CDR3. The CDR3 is CASIVVGGNMAGYTF. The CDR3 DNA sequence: TGTGCCAGCATCGTAGTAGGGGGTAACATGGCCGGCTACACCTTC. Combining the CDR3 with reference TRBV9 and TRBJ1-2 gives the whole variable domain DSGVTQTPKHLITATGQRVTLRCSPRSGDLSVYWYQQSLDQGLQFLIQYYNGEERAKGNILERFSAQQFPDLHSELNLSSLELGDSALYFCASIVVGGNMAGYTFGSGTRLTVV.

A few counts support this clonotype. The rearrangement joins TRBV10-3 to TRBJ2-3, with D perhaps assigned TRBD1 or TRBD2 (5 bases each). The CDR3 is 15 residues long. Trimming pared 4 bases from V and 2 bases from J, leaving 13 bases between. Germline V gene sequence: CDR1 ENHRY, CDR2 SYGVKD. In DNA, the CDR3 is TGTGCCATCAGTGGCCCAGGGAGCCCCACAGATACGCAGTATTTT. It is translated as CAISGPGSPTDTQYF.

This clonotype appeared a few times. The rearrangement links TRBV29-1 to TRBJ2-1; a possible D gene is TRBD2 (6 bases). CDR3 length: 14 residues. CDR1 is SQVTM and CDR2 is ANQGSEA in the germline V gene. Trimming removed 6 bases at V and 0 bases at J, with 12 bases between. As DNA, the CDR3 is TGCAGCGTGTCCCCGACTAGCTCCTACAATGAGCAGTTCTTC. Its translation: CSVSPTSSYNEQFF.

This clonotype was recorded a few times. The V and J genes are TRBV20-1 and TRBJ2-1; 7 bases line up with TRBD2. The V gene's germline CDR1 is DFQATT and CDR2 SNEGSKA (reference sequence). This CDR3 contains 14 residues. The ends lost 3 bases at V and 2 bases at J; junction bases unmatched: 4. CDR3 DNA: TGCAGTGCTAGCGGGAGGTCTCCCTACAATGAGCAGTTCTTC. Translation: CSASGRSPYNEQFF.

The chain's CDR3 is CASSLEETGEQYF. The CDR3 DNA reads TGTGCCAGCAGCTTAGAAGAGACGGGCGAGCAGTACTTC. The chain joins TRBV7-2 to TRBJ2-7; D gene unclear. Trimming stripped 1 base from V and 6 bases from J, with 10 bases between. Per the germline V gene, CDR1 is SGHTA and CDR2 is FQGNSA. The CDR3 runs 13 residues. The full variable domain, its missing parts supplied by reference TRBV7-2 and TRBJ2-7, is GAGVSQSPSNKVTEKGKDVELRCDPISGHTALYWYRQSLGQGLEFLIYFQGNSAPDKSGLPSDRFSAERTGGSVSTLTIQRTQQEDSAVYLCASSLEETGEQYFGPGTRLTVT.

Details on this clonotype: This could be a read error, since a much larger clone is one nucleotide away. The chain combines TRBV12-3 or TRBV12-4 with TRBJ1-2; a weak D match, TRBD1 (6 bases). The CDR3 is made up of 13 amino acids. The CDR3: CASSLDTIRGYIF. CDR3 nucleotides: TGTGCCAGCAGTTTAGACACCATCAGGGGCTACATCTTC.

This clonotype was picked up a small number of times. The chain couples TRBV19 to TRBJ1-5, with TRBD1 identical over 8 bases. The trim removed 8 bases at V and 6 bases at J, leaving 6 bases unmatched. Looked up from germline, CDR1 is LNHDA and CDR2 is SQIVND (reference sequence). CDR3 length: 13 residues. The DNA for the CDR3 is TGTGCCAGTTGTCAGGGGGCCGGTCAGCCCCAGCATTTT. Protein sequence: CASCQGAGQPQHF.

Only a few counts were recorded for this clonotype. As DNA, the CDR3 is TGTGCCAGCAGCTCCGGACTAGCGGGACGTAAAGGGTACAATGAGCAGTTCTTC. Translation gives CASSSGLAGRKGYNEQFF. V usage is TRBV7-9 and J usage is TRBJ2-1; TRBD2 agrees at 12 bases. Germline V lookup: CDR1 SEHNR, CDR2 FQNEAQ (reference sequence). The CDR3 has 18 residues. The V segment lost 4 bases and the J segment 4 bases; nucleotides outside the gene matches: 11.

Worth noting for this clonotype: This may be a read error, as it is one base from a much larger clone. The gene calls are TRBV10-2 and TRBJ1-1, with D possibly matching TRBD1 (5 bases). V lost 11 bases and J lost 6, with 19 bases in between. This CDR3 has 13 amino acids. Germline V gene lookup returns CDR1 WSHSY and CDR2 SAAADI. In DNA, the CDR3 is TGCGCCGTTCGGGAGGGGCCGATCGCTGAAGCTTTCTTT. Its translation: CAVREGPIAEAFF.

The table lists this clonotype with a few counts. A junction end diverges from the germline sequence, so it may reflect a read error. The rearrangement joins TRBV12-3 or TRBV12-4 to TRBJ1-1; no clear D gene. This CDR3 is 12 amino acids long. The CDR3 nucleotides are TGTGTCAGCAATTTCTACGGCACTGAAGCTTTCTTT. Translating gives CVSNFYGTEAFF.

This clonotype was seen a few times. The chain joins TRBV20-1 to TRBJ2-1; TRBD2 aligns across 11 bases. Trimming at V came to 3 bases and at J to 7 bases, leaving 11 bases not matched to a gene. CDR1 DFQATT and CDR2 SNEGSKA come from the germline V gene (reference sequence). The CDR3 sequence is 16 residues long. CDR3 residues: CSASSGGLAGGNEQFF. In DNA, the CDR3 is TGCAGTGCTAGTTCTGGGGGGCTAGCGGGGGGAAATGAGCAGTTCTTC.

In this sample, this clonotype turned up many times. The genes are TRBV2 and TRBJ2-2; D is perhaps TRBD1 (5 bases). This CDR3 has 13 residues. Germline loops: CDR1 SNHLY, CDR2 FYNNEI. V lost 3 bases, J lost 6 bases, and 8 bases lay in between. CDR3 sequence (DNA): TGTGCCAGCAGTGACAGGGCGGCCGGGGAGCTGTTTTTT. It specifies CASSDRAAGELFF.

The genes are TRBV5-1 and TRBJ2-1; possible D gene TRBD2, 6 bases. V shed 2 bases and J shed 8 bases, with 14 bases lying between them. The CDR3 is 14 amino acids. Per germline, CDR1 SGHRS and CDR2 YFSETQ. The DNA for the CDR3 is TGCGCCAGCAGCTTCCGGGGGTTTGGAGATGAGCAGTTCTTC. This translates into CASSFRGFGDEQFF.

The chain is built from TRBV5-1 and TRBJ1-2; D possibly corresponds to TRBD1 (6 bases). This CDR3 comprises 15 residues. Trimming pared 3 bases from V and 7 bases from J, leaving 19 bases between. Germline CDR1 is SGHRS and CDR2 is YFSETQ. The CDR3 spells CASSSKRWGGPGYTF. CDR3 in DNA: TGCGCCAGCAGCTCCAAACGCTGGGGGGGCCCTGGCTACACCTTC.

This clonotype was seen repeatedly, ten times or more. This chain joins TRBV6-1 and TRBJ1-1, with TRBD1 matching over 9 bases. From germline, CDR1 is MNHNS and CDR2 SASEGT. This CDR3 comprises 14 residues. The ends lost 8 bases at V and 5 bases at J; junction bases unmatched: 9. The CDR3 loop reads CASGQGRLVTEAFF. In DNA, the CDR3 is TGTGCCAGCGGACAGGGGAGATTAGTAACTGAAGCTTTCTTT.

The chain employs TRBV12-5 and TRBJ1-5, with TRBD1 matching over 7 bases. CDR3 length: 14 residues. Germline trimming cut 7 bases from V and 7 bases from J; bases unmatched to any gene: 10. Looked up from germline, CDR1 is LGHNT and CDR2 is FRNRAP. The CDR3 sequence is CASAEDRAMQPQHF. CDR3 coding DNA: TGTGCTAGTGCCGAAGACAGGGCAATGCAGCCCCAGCATTTT.